The 27 T cell receptor beta chains below were found in one sample sequenced in a study of CXCR3-negative and CXCR3-positive naive CD8 T cells (dated by TCRdb to between 2018 and 2021). The instrument was a NextSeq 550. The Human TCR Profiling Kit (MiLaboratory) was used to prepare UMI-labeled 5' RACE TRB cDNA libraries. After reprocessing by TCRdb, each CDR3 protein sequence is one entry, and no DNA is given. Per the sample table, the count is 75,000 to 100,000 distinct CDR3 sequences. In total, the top ten clones hold around 0.99% of the sample. Antigens of these TCRs are unknown. What the research found in general, with its limitations: Compared with CXCR3-negative naive cells, CXCR3-positive naive cells had TRB CDR3s with higher hydrophobicity (lower Kidera factor 4), lower energy, and higher strength and volume indices.

Source material: naive CXCR3+ CD8+ T cells from blood. This specimen's cell subset or site label, per the study, means: CD45RO-CCR7+CD27+CD95- naive CD8+ T cells expressing CXCR3 (TNR3+). All receptors derive from a human donor in good health. Some clones in this sample may be carry-over from other donors' samples.

The V and J genes are TRBV20-1 and TRBJ2-7. The CDR3 runs 13 residues. CDR1 is DFQATT, CDR2 SNEGSKA, per germline (reference sequence). CDR3 sequence: CSARDSGPYEQYF.

The chain employs TRBV7-7 and TRBJ1-4; TCRdb names TRBD1, which stays unverified in the absence of DNA. The CDR3 loop spans 19 amino acids. CDR1 and CDR2 (germline): SSHAT, FNYEAQ (reference sequence). CDR3 in amino acids: CASSPGRGAGSPKNEKLFF.

The CDR3: CASQTETYSNQPQHF. The chain uses TRBV21-1 and TRBJ1-5. TRBV21-1 is a recognized pseudogene. There are 15 residues in the CDR3.

The rearrangement uses TRBV3-1 and TRBJ2-7; TCRdb names TRBD1, which stays unverified in the absence of DNA. In germline, CDR1 is LGHDT, CDR2 YNNKEL (reference sequence). This CDR3 contains 14 residues. The CDR3 here is CASSPNLGQDEQYF.

This sequence joins TRBV9 and TRBJ1-2; TCRdb's D gene call, TRBD1, goes unchecked for lack of DNA. Germline V lookup: CDR1 SGDLS, CDR2 YYNGEE. This CDR3 is built from 13 residues. CDR3 sequence: CASSFGGDYGYTF.

The rearrangement joins TRBV3-1 to TRBJ2-1; the D call of TRBD1 rests on TCRdb alone, since no DNA is present to check it. This CDR3 is built from 18 residues. Germline lookup yields CDR1 LGHDT and CDR2 YNNKEL (reference sequence). CDR3 in amino acids: CASSQDYGRGATYNEQFF.

The CDR3 protein is CASSQLRETYNSPLHF. The rearrangement joins TRBV23-1 to TRBJ1-6. TRBV23-1 counts as an open reading frame of uncertain function. The CDR3 has 16 amino acids.

The chain joins TRBV12-3 or TRBV12-4 to TRBJ2-1; checking the TCRdb D call of TRBD2 is not possible without DNA. This CDR3 comprises 14 residues. CDR3 sequence: CASIAGGRYNEQFF.

The gene calls are TRBV5-4 and TRBJ2-1. The germline V gene has CDR1 SGHNT and CDR2 YYREEE (reference sequence). This CDR3 spans 14 amino acids. CDR3 loop: CASSSYSSYNEQFF.

The chain recombines TRBV6-6 with TRBJ2-5. CDR3 size: 14 residues. The germline V gene encodes CDR1 MNHNY and CDR2 SVGAGI (reference sequence). CDR3 loop: CASSYRRVQETQYF.

The genes are TRBV9 and TRBJ2-1; TCRdb's D call of TRBD2 is untestable without DNA. Germline V gives CDR1 SGDLS, CDR2 YYNGEE. The length of the CDR3 is 12 residues. The CDR3 spells CASQRAGHEQFF.

This chain joins TRBV10-3 and TRBJ2-3. Germline values: CDR1 ENHRY, CDR2 SYGVKD. The CDR3 runs 16 residues. CDR3 protein: CAISEPRMDGTDTQYF.

V gene TRBV19 combines with J gene TRBJ2-1; TCRdb lists TRBD1, though no DNA is available to test this call. The germline CDR1 and CDR2 sequences are LNHDA and SQIVND (reference sequence). The CDR3 has 14 amino acids. Here the CDR3 reads CASSSPGDTNEQFF. Looking up the rest from reference TRBV19 and TRBJ2-1 gives the full variable domain: DGGITQSPKYLFRKEGQNVTLSCEQNLNHDAMYWYRQDPGQGLRLIYYSQIVNDFQKGDIAEGYSVSREKKESFPLTVTSAQKNPTAFYLCASSSPGDTNEQFFGPGTRLTVL.

The chain combines TRBV4-3 with TRBJ2-2; TCRdb indicates TRBD2, and absent DNA this call remains unverified. CDR1 is LGHNA and CDR2 is YSLEER in the germline V gene. This CDR3 spans 14 amino acids. The CDR3 loop is CASSQSPLTGELFF.

V is TRBV15 and J is TRBJ2-2; absent DNA, TCRdb's TRBD2 call cannot be checked. Per germline, CDR1 LNHNV and CDR2 YYDKDF (reference sequence). The CDR3 is 15 amino acids. CDR3 loop: CATSRDGPEAGELFF. Together with reference TRBV15 and TRBJ2-2, the CDR3 gives the full variable domain: DAMVIQNPRYQVTQFGKPVTLSCSQTLNHNVMYWYQQKSSQAPKLLFHYYDKDFNNEADTPDNFQSRRPNTSFCFLDIRSPGLGDTAMYLCATSRDGPEAGELFFGEGSRLTVL.

CDR3 region: CASSLIETNEQFF. This chain uses TRBV7-3 with TRBJ2-1. This CDR3 is 13 amino acids long. Per the germline V gene, CDR1 is SGHTA and CDR2 is FQGTGA.

The rearrangement joins TRBV11-2 to TRBJ2-1; TCRdb's assignment of TRBD2 cannot be checked, as there is no DNA. CDR3 size: 15 residues. The germline CDR1 and CDR2 sequences are SGHAT and FQNNGV. The CDR3 protein is CASSLDLPLGNEQFF.

The chain employs TRBV7-9 and TRBJ2-3; the TCRdb D gene call, TRBD2, has no DNA to confirm it. Germline V lookup: CDR1 SEHNR, CDR2 FQNEAQ (reference sequence). The CDR3 contains 18 residues. CDR3 loop: CASRPGTSGGSSTDTQYF.

V and J are TRBV6-2 or TRBV6-3 and TRBJ2-1; lacking DNA, the TRBD1 call made by TCRdb goes unchecked. Per the germline V gene, CDR1 is MNHEY and CDR2 is SVGEGT. This CDR3 has 17 amino acids. CDR3 sequence: CASSYSMQGQYGDEQFF.

V gene TRBV7-9 combines with J gene TRBJ1-4. The CDR3 runs 14 residues. Germline V gene lookup returns CDR1 SEHNR and CDR2 FQNEAQ (reference sequence). The CDR3 sequence: CASSYNTRREKLFF.

J is TRBJ2-3 and V is TRBV6-2 or TRBV6-3; as DNA is missing, the TRBD1 call by TCRdb cannot be tested. The germline V gene has CDR1 MNHEY and CDR2 SVGEGT. The CDR3 is 15 amino acids. This CDR3 is CASSPSDGGTDTQYF.

J is TRBJ1-2 and V is TRBV29-1; with no DNA, the TCRdb D assignment of TRBD1 cannot be verified. The CDR3 covers 13 residues. CDR1 and CDR2 (germline): SQVTM, ANQGSEA. The CDR3 is CSVVGAPAYGYTF.

V usage is TRBV19 and J usage is TRBJ2-1; lacking DNA, the TRBD2 call made by TCRdb goes unchecked. CDR3 length: 15 residues. Per germline, CDR1 LNHDA and CDR2 SQIVND (reference sequence). The CDR3: CASRLSGGESNEQFF. The full variable domain, with the rest looked up from reference TRBV19 and TRBJ2-1, is DGGITQSPKYLFRKEGQNVTLSCEQNLNHDAMYWYRQDPGQGLRLIYYSQIVNDFQKGDIAEGYSVSREKKESFPLTVTSAQKNPTAFYLCASRLSGGESNEQFFGPGTRLTVL.

This chain uses TRBV27 with TRBJ2-5; TCRdb picks TRBD1, but there is no DNA to check that call. The CDR3 is 14 residues long. CDR1 MNHEY and CDR2 SMNVEV come from the germline V gene (reference sequence). The CDR3 protein is CASSPYGRQETQYF.

The chain links TRBV14 to TRBJ2-1. Looked up from germline, CDR1 is SGHDN and CDR2 is FVKESK. This CDR3 spans 16 amino acids. This CDR3 reads CASSQGDRALSNEQFF. The full variable domain, rest sourced from reference TRBV14 and TRBJ2-1, is EAGVTQFPSHSVIEKGQTVTLRCDPISGHDNLYWYRRVMGKEIKFLLHFVKESKQDESGMPNNRFLAERTGGTYSTLKVQPAELEDSGVYFCASSQGDRALSNEQFFGPGTRLTVL.

The chain employs TRBV7-2 and TRBJ2-2; TCRdb's D gene call, TRBD1, goes unchecked for lack of DNA. Germline V gene sequence: CDR1 SGHTA, CDR2 FQGNSA. This CDR3 is 17 amino acids long. CDR3 protein: CASSLLYSGGVTGELFF.

This rearrangement joins TRBV12-3 or TRBV12-4 to TRBJ1-5; the TCRdb D gene call, TRBD1, has no DNA to confirm it. The CDR3 is made up of 17 amino acids. The CDR3 protein is CASSLSQGAASNQPQHF.